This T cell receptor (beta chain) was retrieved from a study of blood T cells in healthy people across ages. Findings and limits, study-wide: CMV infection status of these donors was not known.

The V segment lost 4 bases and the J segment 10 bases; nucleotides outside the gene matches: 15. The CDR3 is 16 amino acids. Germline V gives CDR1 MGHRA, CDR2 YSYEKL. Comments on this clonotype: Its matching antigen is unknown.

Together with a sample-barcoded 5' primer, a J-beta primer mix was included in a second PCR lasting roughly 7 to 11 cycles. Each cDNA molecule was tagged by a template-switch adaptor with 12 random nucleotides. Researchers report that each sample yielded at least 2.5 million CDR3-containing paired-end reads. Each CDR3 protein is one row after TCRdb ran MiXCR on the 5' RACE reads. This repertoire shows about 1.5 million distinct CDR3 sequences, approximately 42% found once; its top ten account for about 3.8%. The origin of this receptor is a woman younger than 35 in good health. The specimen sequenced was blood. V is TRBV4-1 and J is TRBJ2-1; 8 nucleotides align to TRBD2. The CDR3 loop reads CASSPPGGRLLWEQFF. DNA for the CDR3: TGCGCCAGCAGCCCCCCGGGAGGGCGGTTGTTATGGGAGCAGTTCTTC.